This T cell receptor beta chain was captured by sequencing in a study of Graves' ophthalmopathy and Graves' hyperthyroidism (dated 2018 in TCRdb). Describing the broader study: Peripheral blood samples were taken at the time of initial diagnosis, before any treatment was given. The study used TCR beta repertoire signatures to distinguish Graves' ophthalmopathy from Graves' hyperthyroidism and to predict progression to ophthalmopathy. In total, over 130 blood samples were TCR-sequenced: around 42 ophthalmopathy, roughly 77 hyperthyroidism and roughly 17 hyperthyroidism-to-ophthalmopathy patients. A discovery set of 95 to 100 patients (43 ophthalmopathy, 55 to 60 stable hyperthyroidism) was enrolled to explore V-J signatures distinguishing ophthalmopathy from hyperthyroidism. The independent validation cohort included about 19 hyperthyroidism patients plus 17 patients who later progressed from hyperthyroidism to ophthalmopathy. In five or six hyperthyroidism patients, T-cell repertoires of thyroid tissue and blood were compared. Following sampling, methimazole starting at 30 mg daily was administered to hyperthyroidism patients, and high-dose intravenous methylprednisolone was administered to ophthalmopathy patients. For training and testing, the 100 or so patients in the discovery cohort were randomly divided in a 7:3 ratio.

For CDR1 and CDR2, the germline V gene lists MNHNS and SASEGT. V is trimmed back by 6 bases and J by 4 bases, and the junction contains 8 bases that no gene match accounts for. The cysteine opens and the phenylalanine closes a CDR3 of 15 amino acids. CDR3 DNA only is kept here, 45 bases in frame from base 1. For repertoire sequencing, the TCR beta CDR3 regions were amplified from RNA transcripts. HTBI primers and the Qiagen OneStep RT-PCR kit were used in a first-round RT-PCR, which was followed by a second-round multiplex PCR, size selection and purification. The libraries underwent paired-end sequencing with 100 bp reads on an Illumina HiSeq2000. On the authors' methods: SOAPnuke was used to process the reads, removing any read that contained adapters or uncalled bases, had a mean Phred below 15, or lacked an exact match to the constant primer or identifier. High-quality paired reads were merged with COPE v1.2.5. Unique nucleotide sequences were defined as clonotypes and aligned to IMGT TRB V, D and J references using MiTCR v1.1. Analysis was restricted to V-J combinations with a frequency above 0.0001, which covered roughly 99% of repertoires. For each V-J combination, a TCR clonal expansion and chaos score was defined as F50 clonal expansion divided by the chaos observed in the TCRdist matrix. Welch's t-statistics and random forest were used to reduce the features to about 12 V-J combinations, which were then used as input to a naive Bayes classifier. Thyroid-blood repertoire similarity was quantified with the Morisita-Horn index. Using fastp trimming at Q25 and MiXCR clonotype assembly, TCRdb reanalyzed the public sequencing data and kept in-frame beta chains. A single entry per CDR3 protein holds the most common genes and DNA from its merged rows. TCRdb's processing, not the study's, gives the V and J calls here. This sample lists 620,000 or so distinct CDR3 sequences; 22% were detected once. The ten top clones hold roughly 6.9% of the sample.

Results and caveats for the whole study, not just this receptor: Most expanded thyroid clonotypes with a frequency above 0.001 also appeared in blood, which suggests that blood repertoires may reflect the immune response in the thyroid. Ophthalmopathy was separated from stable hyperthyroidism by the 13-signature model with more than 85% sensitivity and 81% to 83% specificity in cross-validation and with 80%/75% in the test set. In validation, the model predicted ophthalmopathy progression with more than 55% sensitivity and roughly 72% specificity; 12 predicted patients were CT-confirmed with GO in a median of roughly 6.8 months. Sample size was not predetermined statistically, and investigators were not blinded to group allocation.

On this clonotype itself: This receptor's antigen is unknown. No clone much larger than this one lies a single base away; base qualities are absent.

Hyperthyroidism was defined as stable when no progression to ophthalmopathy occurred within 18 months of follow-up. Patients with hyperthyroidism were aged 18 to 65 years, had been newly diagnosed, and had a disease duration of less than 2 months. Patients with other autoimmune diseases, uncontrolled infections, pregnancy or lactation were excluded from the study. Diagnosis relied on clinical symptoms, serum thyroxine, TRAb, thyroid ultrasound and orbital computed tomography. PBMCs were isolated from more than 8 ml of fresh peripheral blood by Ficoll-Paque density gradient centrifugation. Total RNA was extracted using Trizol reagent, and RNA quality was checked on an Agilent 2100 Bioanalyzer.

The TCR sequence derives from a woman aged 18 to 35 with stable Graves' hyperthyroidism. Some clones in this sample may be carry-over from other donors' samples. Donor details come from another sample of the same person, matched by shared clones. Sequenced input: peripheral blood. Here the chain combines TRBV6-1 and TRBJ2-7, with 11 junctional bases fitting TRBD1. The CDR3 region reads CASRTGTGGSYEQYF. The DNA is as follows: TGTGCCAGCAGAACCGGGACAGGGGGTTCGTACGAGCAGTACTTC.